Here is one T cell receptor (beta chain) with its context. Use of 60 Vbeta and 13 Jbeta primers characterized the PCR. Using immunoSEQ multiplex PCR, the repertoire was profiled, and TCRdb retains in-frame clones only, with some absent. This sample contains 100,000 to 150,000 clones. Germline V gene lookup returns CDR1 MNHNS and CDR2 SASEGT. The CDR3 has 15 residues. Between the trimmed V and J ends, which lost 5 bases and 9 bases, there was a span of 20 bases. Unrecorded immune exposure was likely among donors, who were nominally healthy when sampled. These data are taken from a study of cytomegalovirus exposure and HLA in healthy donors.

Sequencing was carried out using PBMCs. The gene calls are TRBV6-1 and TRBJ2-4; no clear D. The sequence was obtained from a man in his thirties or forties in good health and CMV-seronegative. CDR3 DNA sequence: TGTGCCAGCAGTCCGCCATCTCTAGTTCAGACCATTCAGTACTTC. The encoded protein is CASSPPSLVQTIQYF.